These 25 T cell receptor beta chains came from one sample sequenced in a study of T cells expressing NK-cell markers. Reprocessing the 5' RACE reads, TCRdb reports a single entry for every CDR3 protein and omits DNA. The repertoire table contains 450,000 to 600,000 distinct CDR3 sequences. Material for sequencing was blood T cells: a sorted CD56 or NKG2C T cell subset, CD4+ or CD8+ T cells, or bulk PBMC T cells (not recorded which). The receptors were gathered from a young man in good health.

The V and J genes are TRBV9 and TRBJ2-6; the D call of TRBD1 rests on TCRdb alone, since no DNA is present to check it. CDR1 and CDR2 (germline): SGDLS, YYNGEE. The CDR3 is 16 residues long. The CDR3 spells CASSISDRRRANVLTF. Complete variable domain (other parts from reference TRBV9 and TRBJ2-6): DSGVTQTPKHLITATGQRVTLRCSPRSGDLSVYWYQQSLDQGLQFLIQYYNGEERAKGNILERFSAQQFPDLHSELNLSSLELGDSALYFCASSISDRRRANVLTFGAGSRLTVL.

This sequence joins TRBV7-9 and TRBJ2-1; TCRdb outputs TRBD2, but without DNA this stays unchecked. The germline CDR1 and CDR2 sequences are SEHNR and FQNEAQ (reference sequence). This CDR3 contains 15 residues. CDR3 in amino acids: CASSSPSAYYNEQFF.

The rearrangement links TRBV18 to TRBJ2-7; there is no DNA to check the TCRdb D call of TRBD2. Germline V lookup: CDR1 KGHSH, CDR2 LQKENI. The CDR3 extends over 14 amino acids. The CDR3 spells CASSPGTQDYEQYF.

The chain has TRBV20-1 and TRBJ2-7. The CDR3 is 15 residues long. Germline V gene lookup returns CDR1 DFQATT and CDR2 SNEGSKA (reference sequence). The CDR3 reads CSARDPRLDRHEQYF.

The chain has TRBV10-3 and TRBJ2-3. The CDR3 sequence is 14 residues long. CDR1 and CDR2 from the germline V gene are ENHRY and SYGVKD. The CDR3 reads CAISGSTRLDTQYF.

The chain couples TRBV20-1 to TRBJ2-7; the TCRdb D gene call, TRBD2, has no DNA to confirm it. Germline values: CDR1 DFQATT, CDR2 SNEGSKA (reference sequence). The CDR3 covers 17 residues. The CDR3 sequence is CSASAGTSGRHLYEQYF.

The chain is built from TRBV20-1 and TRBJ1-1; no DNA is available, so the TRBD1 call from TCRdb remains unchecked. Germline CDR1 is DFQATT and CDR2 is SNEGSKA (reference sequence). The CDR3 is made up of 14 amino acids. CDR3 region: CSARGDTPNTEAFF.

The V gene is TRBV5-1, the J gene TRBJ1-1. The CDR3 totals 15 residues. Germline-derived CDR1 and CDR2 are SGHRS and YFSETQ. The CDR3 here is CASSLDGSGNTEAFF.

This chain links TRBV12-3 or TRBV12-4 with TRBJ1-5; TCRdb selects TRBD1, and the lack of DNA leaves this call unchecked. The CDR3 extends over 15 amino acids. The CDR3 here is CASTLAGVSNQPQHF.

The CDR3 spells CASSLFPGLAFF. J is TRBJ1-1 and V is TRBV28; TCRdb outputs TRBD1, but without DNA this stays unchecked. CDR1 and CDR2 from the germline V gene are MDHEN and SYDVKM. The CDR3 loop spans 12 amino acids.

V gene TRBV19 combines with J gene TRBJ2-5; there is no DNA to check the TCRdb D call of TRBD2. The CDR3 is 14 amino acids. The germline V gene has CDR1 LNHDA and CDR2 SQIVND (reference sequence). The CDR3 is CASSVAGGPETQYF.

The rearrangement uses TRBV7-3 and TRBJ2-3; the D call from TCRdb, TRBD1, cannot be confirmed without DNA. In germline, CDR1 is SGHTA, CDR2 FQGTGA. The CDR3 spans 15 residues. CDR3 protein: CASSLDHGATDTQYF.

The gene calls are TRBV29-1 and TRBJ2-3; the D gene TCRdb calls, TRBD2, cannot be checked with no DNA. Germline V gene sequence: CDR1 SQVTM, CDR2 ANQGSEA. The CDR3 spans 17 residues. CDR3: CSVEWGWTSGIRDTQYF.

V and J are TRBV7-8 and TRBJ2-1; TCRdb picks TRBD2, but there is no DNA to check that call. CDR1 and CDR2 (germline): SGHVS, FQNEAQ. CDR3 length equals 15 residues. The CDR3 is CASSRTSGGPNEQFF.

J is TRBJ2-7 and V is TRBV5-1. CDR3 size: 12 residues. Germline lookup yields CDR1 SGHRS and CDR2 YFSETQ. The CDR3: CASMNRINEQYF. Full variable domain (remainder filled in from reference TRBV5-1 and TRBJ2-7): KAGVTQTPRYLIKTRGQQVTLSCSPISGHRSVSWYQQTPGQGLQFLFEYFSETQRNKGNFPGRFSGRQFSNSRSEMNVSTLELGDSALYLCASMNRINEQYFGPGTRLTVT.

The rearrangement uses TRBV5-1 and TRBJ2-2; without DNA, the TCRdb call of TRBD1 cannot be checked. Germline CDR1 is SGHRS and CDR2 is YFSETQ. The CDR3 is 17 amino acids. This CDR3 is CASSLGRGLANTGELFF.

The rearrangement joins TRBV6-5 to TRBJ2-2; TCRdb proposes TRBD1, but this gene call is untestable without DNA. The CDR3 contains 16 residues. Per the germline V gene, CDR1 is MNHEY and CDR2 is SVGAGI. CDR3 sequence: CASSYADRVWAGELFF.

V and J are TRBV10-3 and TRBJ1-4. Germline V CDR1 and CDR2: ENHRY, SYGVKD. The CDR3 has 13 amino acids. The CDR3 region is CAISAQPNEKLFF.

The chain employs TRBV7-6 and TRBJ2-4. Germline V lookup: CDR1 SGHVS, CDR2 FNYEAQ. The CDR3 covers 16 residues. The CDR3 region is CASSLDGSYGKNIQYF.

This chain joins TRBV7-9 and TRBJ2-5. The CDR3 is 15 amino acids. In germline, CDR1 is SEHNR, CDR2 FQNEAQ (reference sequence). The CDR3 is CASSRGLGGQETQYF. Drawing the rest from reference TRBV7-9 and TRBJ2-5, the complete variable domain is DTGVSQNPRHKITKRGQNVTFRCDPISEHNRLYWYRQTLGQGPEFLTYFQNEAQLEKSRLLSDRFSAERPKGSFSTLEIQRTEQGDSAMYLCASSRGLGGQETQYFGPGTRLLVL.

The chain uses TRBV7-6 and TRBJ2-3; there is no DNA to check the TCRdb D call of TRBD1. The CDR3 extends over 17 amino acids. Germline V lookup: CDR1 SGHVS, CDR2 FNYEAQ. CDR3 in amino acids: CASSQGGGGKSTDTQYF. Using reference TRBV7-6 and TRBJ2-3 for the parts outside the CDR3, the full variable domain is GAGVSQSPRYKVTKRGQDVALRCDPISGHVSLYWYRQALGQGPEFLTYFNYEAQQDKSGLPNDRFSAERPEGSISTLTIQRTEQRDSAMYRCASSQGGGGKSTDTQYFGPGTRLTVL.

V usage is TRBV5-1 and J usage is TRBJ2-7; the TRBD1 assignment by TCRdb is unverifiable without DNA. The germline V gene encodes CDR1 SGHRS and CDR2 YFSETQ. CDR3 size: 14 residues. The CDR3 protein is CASSFFTGGEEQYF.

The chain carries TRBV7-2 and TRBJ2-7; absent DNA, TCRdb's TRBD1 call cannot be checked. Germline V gives CDR1 SGHTA, CDR2 FQGNSA. This CDR3 region has 13 residues. CDR3 sequence reads: CASSLGDRRSQYF.

V and J are TRBV9 and TRBJ2-1. The CDR3 has 13 residues. Looked up from germline, CDR1 is SGDLS and CDR2 is YYNGEE. CDR3 protein: CASSDDSYNEQFF.

The chain combines TRBV12-3 or TRBV12-4 with TRBJ2-7; TCRdb picks TRBD2, but there is no DNA to check that call. This CDR3 has 14 amino acids. This chain's CDR3 is CASTVGGSSYEQYF.